This T cell receptor beta chain stems from a study of T cells of healthy individuals. Looked up from germline, CDR1 is LGHNA and CDR2 is YSLEER. CDR3 size: 14 residues. The V and J ends lost 4 bases and 1 base respectively, with 9 bases between them. TCRdb reprocessed the 5' RACE reads via MiXCR and lists one record per CDR3 protein. This sample yields about 53,000 distinct CDR3 sequences, of which about 15% are seen a single time; 15% to 20% belongs to the top ten. This TCR was sampled from a human donor in good health. This chain connects TRBV4-3 to TRBJ2-3; D is undetermined. CDR3 sequence reads: CASSLQAGTDTQYF. The CDR3, as DNA: TGCGCCAGCAGCCTACAAGCTGGCACAGATACGCAGTATTTT.